This T cell receptor (beta chain) was captured in a study of cytomegalovirus exposure and HLA in healthy donors. Across the whole study: Previous work identified roughly 120 million unique TCR beta sequences from around 200 million T cells. Early on, a data release was issued that held about 85 million unique TCRs from HLA-typed donors.

Overall study results and limits: The authors judged a highly shared variant cluster likely a sequencing artifact. Analysis was carried out at a later point, and it linked a missense DCLRE1C variant to TCR beta V- and J-gene trimming.

In the PCR, 60 Vbeta and 13 Jbeta primers were used. Assay: immunoSEQ multiplex PCR; the TCRdb copy retains only in-frame clones and omits some. The sample consists of 200,000 or so clones, about 89% of them appearing once. The germline V gene has CDR1 MDHEN and CDR2 SYDVKM. CDR3 length: 15 residues. Germline trimming cut 3 bases from V and 3 bases from J; bases unmatched to any gene: 5. Notes on this clone: What it binds is not known.

This clonotype was obtained from a man aged 30 to 45 in good health and CMV-seronegative. Sequencing was carried out using PBMCs. The V and J genes are TRBV28 and TRBJ2-7; TRBD2 agrees at 10 bases. As DNA, the CDR3 is TGTGCCAGCAGTTTTCTAGCGGGGGTGGACTACGAGCAGTACTTC. This encodes CASSFLAGVDYEQYF.